Detailed here is one TCR beta chain. Its antigen specificity is not known. Base qualities were left out, and no much larger clone turns up one base away. This record comes from a study of control samples from healthy donors and cancer patients (dated by TCRdb to 2018 to 2020). Libraries were built with the immunoSEQ multiplex PCR assay. In its TCRdb copy, this immuneACCESS table keeps in-frame sequences only and misses some clones. Where compared with another copy, unresolved V genes explain less than half of these, and the others have no known cause. Counted in this sample were 95,000 to 150,000 clones; roughly 87% of them appeared once. The leading ten clones occupy about 1.8% of the sample. Measured from the cysteine to the phenylalanine, the CDR3 is 15 residues long. Here the CDR3 DNA is all that survives: 45 bases in frame from base 1. Germline trimming amounts to 4 bases on V and 0 bases on J, with 6 as the count of junction bases outside the gene matches. The germline V gene (reference sequence) yields MNHEY for CDR1 and SMNVEV for CDR2.

The clonotype originates from a man aged 18 to 29 in good health. The sequence joins TRBV27 to TRBJ2-7, and 7 junction bases match TRBD2. Sequences were obtained from blood. The DNA sequence is as follows: TGTGCCAGCAGTTCCCCCTGGGGGGGCTCCTACGAGCAGTACTTC. It translates to CASSSPWGGSYEQYF.